This TCR beta chain was captured in a study of identical twins. For this clonotype: Its antigen is undetermined.

The V end was cut by 1 base, the J end by 4 bases, with 11 bases between. The V gene's germline CDR1 is SEHNR and CDR2 FQNEAQ (reference sequence). This CDR3 spans 15 amino acids. cDNA molecules carried unique molecular identifiers, and template switching added a universal primer site. TCRdb re-called the 5' RACE reads with MiXCR, one entry per CDR3 protein. The sample has fewer than 250,000 distinct CDR3 sequences; around 7.6% are singletons. Study conclusions and caveats: Zero-insertion analyses might be partly confounded by invariant T cells like MAIT and iNKT.

The sample was also reused in another study, on yellow fever vaccine responses in identical twins.

Sequencing was done on a sample of CD8+ T cells sorted from blood. This TCR derives from a woman under 30 in good health. The gene calls are TRBV7-9 and TRBJ1-5; the D gene is possibly TRBD1 (5 bases). The CDR3 bases are TGTGCCAGCAGCTTAGACGGACACTGGAATCAGCCCCAGCATTTT. It translates to CASSLDGHWNQPQHF. The full variable domain, completed using reference TRBV7-9 and TRBJ1-5, is DTGVSQNPRHKITKRGQNVTFRCDPISEHNRLYWYRQTLGQGPEFLTYFQNEAQLEKSRLLSDRFSAERPKGSFSTLEIQRTEQGDSAMYLCASSLDGHWNQPQHFGDGTRLSIL.